The source of this T cell receptor (beta chain) is a study of T cell clonality in common variable immunodeficiency. The study, taken as a whole, reports: CVID subjects shared fewer TCRbeta clones than healthy controls did.

In its sample, this clone was seen many times. The antigen remains unidentified. The read ends 3 residues shy of where the CDR3 ends; the end is completed using the germline J gene. Produced via immunoSEQ multiplex PCR; TCRdb's table is partial and in-frame only. In total the sample includes 40,000 or so clones, none of them seen once. Germline CDR1 reads GTSNPN; CDR2 reads SVGIG (reference sequence). CDR3 length: 12 residues. The chain carries TRBV30 and TRBJ1-2, with TRBD1 matching 9 bases. The receptor comes from a person aged 18 to 69 in good health. The sequenced sample consisted of peripheral blood mononuclear cells. Here the CDR3 reads CAWTVQGAGYTF. Incomplete CDR3 DNA: TGTGCCTGGACCGTACAGGGGGCAGGC.